Described below is a single T cell receptor beta chain sequence and its context. Its antigen is as yet unknown. Measured with immunoSEQ multiplex PCR; TCRdb has only the in-frame clones, and not every one. The sample has roughly 71,000 clones, less than 95% seen once. The donors were part of the validation cohort, which consisted of about 120 subjects and was separate from the first cohort of around 620 subjects. Germline values: CDR1 LNHDA, CDR2 SQIVND (reference sequence). Trimming cost V 3 bases and J 3 bases; bases outside gene matches: 5. There are 17 residues in the CDR3. This sample is drawn from a study of cytomegalovirus exposure and HLA in healthy donors. Points from the study as a whole: Cytomegalovirus-associated TCR beta chains were listed, numbering around 150.

The rearrangement joins TRBV19 to TRBJ2-2; TRBD2 matches 12 bases. The sequence was obtained from a woman under 30 in good health and CMV-seronegative. The sequenced material came from PBMCs. CDR3 residues: CASSILAGGPYTGELFF. The DNA for the CDR3 is TGTGCCAGTAGTATTCTAGCGGGGGGGCCTTACACCGGGGAGCTGTTTTTT.